The clone carrying this T cell receptor beta chain has just a few counts. This record comes from a study of blood T cell repertoires in COVID-19. Trimming took 6 bases from V and 7 from J; bases not matched to a gene: 13. The CDR3 runs to 16 residues. Germline CDR1 is MDHEN and CDR2 is SYDVKM. Sequencing used immunoSEQ multiplex PCR; TCRdb keeps in-frame clones, though not all of them. The data contain 50,000 to 65,000 clones, 75% to 90% of them singletons. Sequencing input: peripheral blood. The sequence was obtained from a man in his sixties with active COVID-19. The chain has TRBV28 and TRBJ2-5; TRBD2 aligns across 11 bases. CDR3 nucleotides: TGTGCCAGCAGGTCCGGGACTAGCGGCGTCGCAGGGACCCAGTACTTC. As protein: CASRSGTSGVAGTQYF. Combining the CDR3 with reference TRBV28 and TRBJ2-5 gives the whole variable domain DVKVTQSSRYLVKRTGEKVFLECVQDMDHENMFWYRQDPGLGLRLIYFSYDVKMKEKGDIPEGYSVSREKKERFSLILESASTNQTSMYLCASRSGTSGVAGTQYFGPGTRLLVL.